These T cell receptor beta chains were read from a single sample in a study of shared clonotypes between healthy human individuals. Sequencing used immunoSEQ multiplex PCR; TCRdb keeps in-frame clones, though not all of them. The repertoire holds about 600,000 clones, with 97% as singletons. The material sequenced was naive CD4+ T cells sorted from blood. Source of these receptors: a woman younger than 45 in good health. Each CDR3 is given with its conserved first and last residue. D genes are given only for firm matches. Clone size is not always given. Where it is, it says once, few, many or a class for expanded clones.

d_gene: TRBD2; j_gene: TRBJ2-7; abundance: .; v_gene: TRBV15; len: 16; CDR3nt: TGTGCCACCAGCAGAGATTCTAGCGGGCTACCCTACGAGCAGTACTTC; CDR3aa: CATSRDSSGLPYEQYF
d_gene: .; j_gene: TRBJ1-2; abundance: .; v_gene: TRBV6-1; len: 14; CDR3nt: TGTGCCAGCAGTGAAGGCCCGGTGAAGGATGGCTACACCTTC; CDR3aa: CASSEGPVKDGYTF
d_gene: .; j_gene: TRBJ2-1; abundance: .; v_gene: TRBV10-3; len: 15; CDR3nt: TGTGCCATCAGTAGCTCGACCGCCACCGGAGAGGAGCAGTTCTTC; CDR3aa: CAISSSTATGEEQFF
d_gene: TRBD2; j_gene: TRBJ2-1; abundance: .; v_gene: TRBV15; len: 17; CDR3nt: TGTGCCACAGGGACTAGCGGGAGGACGAGCTCCTACAATGAGCAGTTCTTC; CDR3aa: CATGTSGRTSSYNEQFF
d_gene: .; j_gene: TRBJ2-5; abundance: once; v_gene: TRBV27; len: 15; CDR3nt: TGTGCCAGCAGTAATGGACAGGGAGGGCAGGAGACCCAGTACTTC; CDR3aa: CASSNGQGGQETQYF
d_gene: .; j_gene: TRBJ1-1; abundance: .; v_gene: TRBV19; len: 13; CDR3nt: TGTGCCAGTAGTGCGACCATGAACACTGAAGCTTTCTTT; CDR3aa: CASSATMNTEAFF
d_gene: .; j_gene: TRBJ2-7; abundance: .; v_gene: TRBV27; len: 16; CDR3nt: TGTGCCAGCTGGGGACCTATCAGGAGTACCCACTACGAGCAGTACTTC; CDR3aa: CASWGPIRSTHYEQYF
d_gene: .; j_gene: TRBJ1-5; abundance: .; v_gene: TRBV7-9; len: 15; CDR3nt: TGTGCCAGCAGCTCCTCCTTGGGGCTCAATCAGCCCCAGCATTTT; CDR3aa: CASSSSLGLNQPQHF
d_gene: .; j_gene: TRBJ2-7; abundance: once; v_gene: TRBV7-9; len: 15; CDR3nt: TGTGCCAGCAGCACTACGGGGGTGAGGGACTACGAGCAGTACTTC; CDR3aa: CASSTTGVRDYEQYF
d_gene: .; j_gene: TRBJ2-2; abundance: .; v_gene: TRBV5-1; len: 16; CDR3nt: TGCGCCAGCAGTCCGCCCAGACTGCGGGCCACCGGGGAGCTGTTTTTT; CDR3aa: CASSPPRLRATGELFF
d_gene: .; j_gene: TRBJ2-4; abundance: once; v_gene: TRBV28; len: 16; CDR3nt: TGTGCCAGCAGTTATCCGGGAAGTGGTAGCAAAAACATTCAGTACTTC; CDR3aa: CASSYPGSGSKNIQYF
d_gene: .; j_gene: TRBJ2-2; abundance: .; v_gene: TRBV10-2; len: 13; CDR3nt: TGCGCCAGCAGTGTGGTTCCAGACGGGGAGCTGTTTTTT; CDR3aa: CASSVVPDGELFF
d_gene: TRBD1; j_gene: TRBJ1-4; abundance: .; v_gene: TRBV28; len: 20; CDR3nt: TGTGCCAGCAGTTCCACAATCCGGGACAGCGCTCTTGCAACTAATGAAAAACTGTTTTTT; CDR3aa: CASSSTIRDSALATNEKLFF